This T cell receptor beta chain came from a study of PD-L1 blockade in urothelial cancer. For the study at large: Patients commenced intravenous atezolizumab, 1,200 mg every 3 weeks, in the mid-2010s. Male sex and bladder-origin urothelial cancer characterized about 90% of the 29 patients.

Germline V gene lookup returns CDR1 MGHRA and CDR2 YSYEKL. V lost 4 bases and J lost 6; bases outside the gene matches: 9. The CDR3 has 17 amino acids. Templates that were synthetic TCR analogs were spiked into each PCR. Clones were sequenced by immunoSEQ multiplex PCR, and TCRdb holds only the in-frame ones, with some missing. The data show tens of thousands of clones, 90% seen once. There were between 1 and 8 samples from each patient, taken pretreatment and on-treatment. The chain combines TRBV4-1 with TRBJ2-3, with TRBD2 identical over 14 bases. This receptor was obtained from a man aged 55 to 69 with urothelial cancer. The input for sequencing was PBMCs, taken around atezolizumab (anti-PD-L1) treatment. The CDR3 is CASSPEGLAGVEDTQYF. The CDR3, as DNA: TGCGCCAGCAGCCCTGAGGGACTAGCGGGAGTCGAGGATACGCAGTATTTT.